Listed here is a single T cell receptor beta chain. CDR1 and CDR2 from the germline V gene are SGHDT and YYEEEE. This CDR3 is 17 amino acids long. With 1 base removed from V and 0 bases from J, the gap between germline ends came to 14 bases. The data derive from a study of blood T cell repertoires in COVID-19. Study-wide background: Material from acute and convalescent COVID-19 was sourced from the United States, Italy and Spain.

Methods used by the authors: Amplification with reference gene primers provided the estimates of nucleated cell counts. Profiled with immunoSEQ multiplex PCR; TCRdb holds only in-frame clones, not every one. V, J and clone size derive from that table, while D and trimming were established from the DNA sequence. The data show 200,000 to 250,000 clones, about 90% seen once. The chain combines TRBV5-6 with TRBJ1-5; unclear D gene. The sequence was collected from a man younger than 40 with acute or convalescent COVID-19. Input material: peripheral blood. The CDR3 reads CASSLWLRRYSNQPQHF. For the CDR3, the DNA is TGTGCCAGCAGCTTGTGGCTCAGGAGGTATAGCAATCAGCCCCAGCATTTT.